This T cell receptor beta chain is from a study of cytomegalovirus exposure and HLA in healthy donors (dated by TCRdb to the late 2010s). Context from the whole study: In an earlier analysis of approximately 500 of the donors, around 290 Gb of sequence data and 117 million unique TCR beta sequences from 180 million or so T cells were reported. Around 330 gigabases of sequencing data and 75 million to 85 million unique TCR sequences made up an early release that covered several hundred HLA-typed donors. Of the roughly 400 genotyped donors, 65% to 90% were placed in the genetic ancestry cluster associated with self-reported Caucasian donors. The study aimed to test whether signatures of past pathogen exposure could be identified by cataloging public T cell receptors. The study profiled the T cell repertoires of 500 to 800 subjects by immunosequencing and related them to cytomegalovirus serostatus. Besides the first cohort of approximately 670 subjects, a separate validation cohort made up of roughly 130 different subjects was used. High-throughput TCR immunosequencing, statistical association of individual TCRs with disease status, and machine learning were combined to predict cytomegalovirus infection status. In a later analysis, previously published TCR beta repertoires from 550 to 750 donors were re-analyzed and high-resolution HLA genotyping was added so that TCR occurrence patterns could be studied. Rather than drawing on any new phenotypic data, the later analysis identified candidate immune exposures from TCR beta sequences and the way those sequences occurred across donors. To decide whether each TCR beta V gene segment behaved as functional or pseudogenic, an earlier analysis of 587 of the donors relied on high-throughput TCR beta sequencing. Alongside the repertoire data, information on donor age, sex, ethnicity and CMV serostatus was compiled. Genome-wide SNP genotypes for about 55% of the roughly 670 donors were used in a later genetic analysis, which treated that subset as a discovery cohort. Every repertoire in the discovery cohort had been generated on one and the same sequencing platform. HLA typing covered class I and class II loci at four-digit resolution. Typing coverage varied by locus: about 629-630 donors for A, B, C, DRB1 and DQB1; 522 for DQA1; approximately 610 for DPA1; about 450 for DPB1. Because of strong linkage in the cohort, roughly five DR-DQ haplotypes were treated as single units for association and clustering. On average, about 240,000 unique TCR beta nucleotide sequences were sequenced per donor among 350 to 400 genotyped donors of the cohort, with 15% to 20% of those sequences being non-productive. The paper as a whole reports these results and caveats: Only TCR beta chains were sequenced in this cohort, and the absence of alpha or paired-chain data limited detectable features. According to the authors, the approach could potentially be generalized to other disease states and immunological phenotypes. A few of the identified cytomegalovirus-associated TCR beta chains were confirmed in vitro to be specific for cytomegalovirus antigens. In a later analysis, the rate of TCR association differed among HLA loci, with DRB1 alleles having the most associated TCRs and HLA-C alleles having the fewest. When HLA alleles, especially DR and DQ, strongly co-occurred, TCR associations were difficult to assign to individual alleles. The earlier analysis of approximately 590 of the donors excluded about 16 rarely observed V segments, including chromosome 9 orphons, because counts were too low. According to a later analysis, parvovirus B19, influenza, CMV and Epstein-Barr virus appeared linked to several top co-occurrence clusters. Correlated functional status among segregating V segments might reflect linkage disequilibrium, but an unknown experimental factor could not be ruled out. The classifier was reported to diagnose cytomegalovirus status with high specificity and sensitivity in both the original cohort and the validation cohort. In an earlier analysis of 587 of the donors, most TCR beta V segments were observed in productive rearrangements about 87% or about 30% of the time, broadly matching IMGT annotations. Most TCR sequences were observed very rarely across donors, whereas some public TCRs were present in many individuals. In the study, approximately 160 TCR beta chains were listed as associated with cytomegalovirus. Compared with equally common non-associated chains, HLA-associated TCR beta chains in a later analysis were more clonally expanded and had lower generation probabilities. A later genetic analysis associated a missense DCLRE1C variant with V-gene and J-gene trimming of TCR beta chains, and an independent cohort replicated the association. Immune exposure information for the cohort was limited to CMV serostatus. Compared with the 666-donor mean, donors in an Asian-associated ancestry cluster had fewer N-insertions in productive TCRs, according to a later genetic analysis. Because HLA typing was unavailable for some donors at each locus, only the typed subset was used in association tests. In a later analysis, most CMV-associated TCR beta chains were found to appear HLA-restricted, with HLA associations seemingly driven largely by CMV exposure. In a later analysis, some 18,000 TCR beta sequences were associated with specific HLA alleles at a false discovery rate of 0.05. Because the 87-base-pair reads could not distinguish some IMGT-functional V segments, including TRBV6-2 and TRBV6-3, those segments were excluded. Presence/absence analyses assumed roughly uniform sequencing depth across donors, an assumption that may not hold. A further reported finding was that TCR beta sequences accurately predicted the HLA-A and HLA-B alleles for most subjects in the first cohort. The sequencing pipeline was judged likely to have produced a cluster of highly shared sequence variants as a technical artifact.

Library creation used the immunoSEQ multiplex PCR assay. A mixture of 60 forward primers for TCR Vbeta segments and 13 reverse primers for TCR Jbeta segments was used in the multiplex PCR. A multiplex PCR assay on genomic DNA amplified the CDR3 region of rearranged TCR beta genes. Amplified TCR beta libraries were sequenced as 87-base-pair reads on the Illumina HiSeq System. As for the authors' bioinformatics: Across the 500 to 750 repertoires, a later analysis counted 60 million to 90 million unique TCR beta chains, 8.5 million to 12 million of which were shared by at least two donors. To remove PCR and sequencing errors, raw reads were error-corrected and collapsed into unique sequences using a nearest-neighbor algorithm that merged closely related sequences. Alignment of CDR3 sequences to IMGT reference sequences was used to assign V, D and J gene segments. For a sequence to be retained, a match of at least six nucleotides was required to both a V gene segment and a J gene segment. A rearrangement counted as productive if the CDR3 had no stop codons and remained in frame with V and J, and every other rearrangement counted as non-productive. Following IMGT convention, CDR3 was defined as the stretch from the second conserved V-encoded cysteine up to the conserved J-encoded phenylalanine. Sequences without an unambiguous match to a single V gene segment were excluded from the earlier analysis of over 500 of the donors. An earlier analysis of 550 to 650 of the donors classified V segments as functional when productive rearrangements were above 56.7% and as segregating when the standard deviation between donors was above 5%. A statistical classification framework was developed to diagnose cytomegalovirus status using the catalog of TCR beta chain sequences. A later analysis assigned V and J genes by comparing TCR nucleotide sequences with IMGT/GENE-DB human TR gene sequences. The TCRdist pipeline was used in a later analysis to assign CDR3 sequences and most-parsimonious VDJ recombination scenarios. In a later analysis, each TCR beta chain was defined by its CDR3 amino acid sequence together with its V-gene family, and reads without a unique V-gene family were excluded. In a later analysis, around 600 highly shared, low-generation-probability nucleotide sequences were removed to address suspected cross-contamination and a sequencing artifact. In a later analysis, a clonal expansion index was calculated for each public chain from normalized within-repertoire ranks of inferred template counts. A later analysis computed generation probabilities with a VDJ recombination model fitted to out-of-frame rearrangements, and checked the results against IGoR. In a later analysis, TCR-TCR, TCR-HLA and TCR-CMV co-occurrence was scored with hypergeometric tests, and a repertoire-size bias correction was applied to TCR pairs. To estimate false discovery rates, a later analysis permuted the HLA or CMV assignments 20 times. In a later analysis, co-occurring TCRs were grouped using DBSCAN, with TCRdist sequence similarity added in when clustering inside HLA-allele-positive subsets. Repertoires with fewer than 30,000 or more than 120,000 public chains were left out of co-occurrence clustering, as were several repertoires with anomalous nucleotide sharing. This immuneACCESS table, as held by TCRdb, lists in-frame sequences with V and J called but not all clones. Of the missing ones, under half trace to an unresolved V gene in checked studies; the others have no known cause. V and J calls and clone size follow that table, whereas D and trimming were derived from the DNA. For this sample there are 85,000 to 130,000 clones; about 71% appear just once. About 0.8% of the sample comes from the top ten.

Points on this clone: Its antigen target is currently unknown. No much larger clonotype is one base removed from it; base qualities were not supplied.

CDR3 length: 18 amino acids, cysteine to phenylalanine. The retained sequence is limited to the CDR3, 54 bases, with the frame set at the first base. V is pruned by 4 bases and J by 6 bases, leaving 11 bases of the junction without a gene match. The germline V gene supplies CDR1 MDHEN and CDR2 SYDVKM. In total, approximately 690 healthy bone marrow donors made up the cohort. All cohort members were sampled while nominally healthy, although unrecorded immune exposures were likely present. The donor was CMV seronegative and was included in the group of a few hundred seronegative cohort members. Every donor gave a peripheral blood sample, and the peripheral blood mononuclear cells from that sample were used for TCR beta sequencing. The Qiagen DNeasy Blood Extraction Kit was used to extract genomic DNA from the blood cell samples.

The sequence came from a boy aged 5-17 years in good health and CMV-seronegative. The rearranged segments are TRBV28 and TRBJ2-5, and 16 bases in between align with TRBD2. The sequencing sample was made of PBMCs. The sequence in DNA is TGTGCCAGCAGTTACCAGGGACTAGCGGGGGGGTTTGAAAAGACCCAGTACTTC. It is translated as CASSYQGLAGGFEKTQYF.